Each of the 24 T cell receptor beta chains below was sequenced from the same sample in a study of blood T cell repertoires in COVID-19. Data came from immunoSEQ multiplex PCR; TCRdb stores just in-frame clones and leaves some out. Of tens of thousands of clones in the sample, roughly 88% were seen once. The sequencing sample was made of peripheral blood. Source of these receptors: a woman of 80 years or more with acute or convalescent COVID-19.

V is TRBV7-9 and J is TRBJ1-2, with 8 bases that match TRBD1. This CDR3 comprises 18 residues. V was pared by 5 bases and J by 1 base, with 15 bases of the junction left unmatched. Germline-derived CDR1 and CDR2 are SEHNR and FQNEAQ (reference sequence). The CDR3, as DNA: TGTGCCAGCAGCCCAGGACAGGGACGATTGATTTTTAACTATGGCTACACCTTC. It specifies CASSPGQGRLIFNYGYTF.

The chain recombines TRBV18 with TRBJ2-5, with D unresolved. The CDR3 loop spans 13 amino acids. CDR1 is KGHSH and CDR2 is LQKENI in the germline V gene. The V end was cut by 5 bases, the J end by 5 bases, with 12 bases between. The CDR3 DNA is TGTGCCAGCTCAGGGTACTATAGGGAGACCCAGTACTTC. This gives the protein CASSGYYRETQYF.

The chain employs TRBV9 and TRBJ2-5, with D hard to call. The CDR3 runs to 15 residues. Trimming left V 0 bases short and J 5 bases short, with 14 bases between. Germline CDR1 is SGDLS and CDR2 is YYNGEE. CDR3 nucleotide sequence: TGTGCCAGCAGCGTAGTTCCAGGCCAGTGGGAGACCCAGTACTTC. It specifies CASSVVPGQWETQYF.

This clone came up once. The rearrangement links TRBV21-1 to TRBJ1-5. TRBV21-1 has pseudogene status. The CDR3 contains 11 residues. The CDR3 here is CASSKDWPQHF. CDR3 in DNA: TGTGCCAGCAGCAAAGACTGGCCCCAGCATTTT.

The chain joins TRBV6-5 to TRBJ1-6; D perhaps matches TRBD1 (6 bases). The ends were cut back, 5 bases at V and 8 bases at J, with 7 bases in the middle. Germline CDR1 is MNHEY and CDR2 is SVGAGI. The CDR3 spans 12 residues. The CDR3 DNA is TGTGCCAGCAGTACAGGGTATTCACCCCTCCACTTT. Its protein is CASSTGYSPLHF.

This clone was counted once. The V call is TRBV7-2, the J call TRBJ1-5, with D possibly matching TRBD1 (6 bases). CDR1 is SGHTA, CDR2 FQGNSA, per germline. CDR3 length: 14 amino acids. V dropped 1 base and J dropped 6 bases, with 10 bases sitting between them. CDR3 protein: CASSLDGGAQPQHF. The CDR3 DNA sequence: TGTGCCAGCAGCTTAGACGGGGGGGCTCAGCCCCAGCATTTT.

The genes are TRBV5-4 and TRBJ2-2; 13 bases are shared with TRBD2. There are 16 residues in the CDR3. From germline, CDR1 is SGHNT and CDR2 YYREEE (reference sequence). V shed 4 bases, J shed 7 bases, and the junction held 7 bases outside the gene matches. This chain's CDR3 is CASSLRTSGGGGELFF. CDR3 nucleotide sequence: TGTGCCAGCAGCCTACGGACTAGCGGGGGAGGCGGGGAGCTGTTTTTT.

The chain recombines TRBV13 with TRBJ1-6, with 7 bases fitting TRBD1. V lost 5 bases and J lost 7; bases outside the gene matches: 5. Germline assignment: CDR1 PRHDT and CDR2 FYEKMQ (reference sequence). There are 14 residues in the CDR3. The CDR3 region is CASSGRDRNSPLHF. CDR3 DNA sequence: TGTGCCAGCAGCGGCCGGGACAGAAATTCACCCCTCCACTTT.

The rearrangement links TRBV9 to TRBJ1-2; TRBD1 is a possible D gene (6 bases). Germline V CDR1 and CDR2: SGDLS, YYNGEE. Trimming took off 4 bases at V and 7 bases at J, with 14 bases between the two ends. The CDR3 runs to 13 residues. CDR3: CASSLGGGLGYTF. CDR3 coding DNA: TGTGCCAGCAGCCTAGGCGGGGGCCTTGGCTACACCTTC.

The CDR3 is CASSLAQGTQETQYF. As DNA, the CDR3 is TGTGCCAGCAGCTTAGCGCAGGGAACCCAAGAGACCCAGTACTTC. V is TRBV7-9 and J is TRBJ2-5; tentative D call: TRBD1 (5 bases). Germline V gene data show CDR1 as SEHNR and CDR2 as FQNEAQ (reference sequence). The germline V and J ends were trimmed by 0 bases and 1 base, with 9 bases remaining between them. The CDR3 sequence is 15 residues long.

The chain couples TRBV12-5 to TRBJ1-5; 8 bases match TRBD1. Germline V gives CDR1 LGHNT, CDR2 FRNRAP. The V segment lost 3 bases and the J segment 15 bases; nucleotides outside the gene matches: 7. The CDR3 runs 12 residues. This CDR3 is CASGFPGQDWHF. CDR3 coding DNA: TGTGCTAGTGGTTTTCCGGGACAGGATTGGCATTTT.

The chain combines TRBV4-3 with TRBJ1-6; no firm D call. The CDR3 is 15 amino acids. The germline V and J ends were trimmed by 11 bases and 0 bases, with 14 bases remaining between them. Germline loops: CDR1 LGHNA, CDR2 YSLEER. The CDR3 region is CASGMGSSYNSPLHF. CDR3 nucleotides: TGCGCCTCCGGGATGGGGAGCTCCTATAATTCACCCCTCCACTTT.

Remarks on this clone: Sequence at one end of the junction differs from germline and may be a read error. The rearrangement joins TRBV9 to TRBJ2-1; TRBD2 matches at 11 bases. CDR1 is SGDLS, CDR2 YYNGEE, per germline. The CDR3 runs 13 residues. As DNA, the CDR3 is TGTGCCAGTAGCGGGAGGGCCAAAGGTGAGCAGTTCTTC. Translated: CASSGRAKGEQFF. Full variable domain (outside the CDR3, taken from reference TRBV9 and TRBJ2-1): DSGVTQTPKHLITATGQRVTLRCSPRSGDLSVYWYQQSLDQGLQFLIQYYNGEERAKGNILERFSAQQFPDLHSELNLSSLELGDSALYFCASSGRAKGEQFFGPGTRLTVL.

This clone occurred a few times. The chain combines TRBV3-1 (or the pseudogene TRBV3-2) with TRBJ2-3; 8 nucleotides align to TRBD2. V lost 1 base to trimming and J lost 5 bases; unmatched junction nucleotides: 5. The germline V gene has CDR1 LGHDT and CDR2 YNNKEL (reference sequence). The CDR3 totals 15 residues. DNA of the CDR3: TGTGCCAGCAGCCAAGGGCGGGGGGCCCGAGATACGCAGTATTTT. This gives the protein CASSQGRGARDTQYF.

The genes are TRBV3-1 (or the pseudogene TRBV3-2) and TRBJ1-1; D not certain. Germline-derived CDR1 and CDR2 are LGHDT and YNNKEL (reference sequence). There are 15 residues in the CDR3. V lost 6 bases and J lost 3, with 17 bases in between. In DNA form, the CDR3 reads TGTGCCAGCAGGCCTCCCGGGGTGTCGTACACTGAAGCTTTCTTT. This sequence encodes CASRPPGVSYTEAFF.

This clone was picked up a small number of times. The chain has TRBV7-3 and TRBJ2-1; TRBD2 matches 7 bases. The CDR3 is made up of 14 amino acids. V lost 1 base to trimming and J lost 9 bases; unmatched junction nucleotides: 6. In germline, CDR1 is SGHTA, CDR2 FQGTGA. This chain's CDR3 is CASSLRASGGEQFF. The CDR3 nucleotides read TGTGCCAGCAGCTTAAGGGCTAGCGGCGGTGAGCAGTTCTTC.

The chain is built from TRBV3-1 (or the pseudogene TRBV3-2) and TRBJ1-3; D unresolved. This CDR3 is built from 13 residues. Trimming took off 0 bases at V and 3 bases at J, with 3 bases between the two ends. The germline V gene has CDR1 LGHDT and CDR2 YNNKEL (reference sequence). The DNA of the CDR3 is TGTGCCAGCAGCCAAGAGAGTGGAAACACCATATATTTT. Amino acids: CASSQESGNTIYF.

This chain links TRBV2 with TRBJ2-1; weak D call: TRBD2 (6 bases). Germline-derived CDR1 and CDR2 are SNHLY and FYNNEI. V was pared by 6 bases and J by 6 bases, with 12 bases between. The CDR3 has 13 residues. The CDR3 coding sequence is TGTGCCAGCAGGCGGGAAAGTGGCAATGAGCAGTTCTTC. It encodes CASRRESGNEQFF.

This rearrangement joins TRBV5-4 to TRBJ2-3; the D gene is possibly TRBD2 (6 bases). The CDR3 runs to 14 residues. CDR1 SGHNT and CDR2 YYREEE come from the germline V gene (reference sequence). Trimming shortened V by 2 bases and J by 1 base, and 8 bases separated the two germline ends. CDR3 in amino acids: CASSFASGTDTQYF. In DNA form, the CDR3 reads TGTGCCAGCAGCTTCGCTAGCGGCACAGATACGCAGTATTTT.

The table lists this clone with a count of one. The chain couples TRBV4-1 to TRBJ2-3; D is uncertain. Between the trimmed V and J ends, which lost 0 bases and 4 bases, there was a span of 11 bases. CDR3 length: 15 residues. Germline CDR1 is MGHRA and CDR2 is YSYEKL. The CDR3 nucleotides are TGCGCCAGCAGCCAAGATGGTAGCCGGGCAGATACGCAGTATTTT. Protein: CASSQDGSRADTQYF.

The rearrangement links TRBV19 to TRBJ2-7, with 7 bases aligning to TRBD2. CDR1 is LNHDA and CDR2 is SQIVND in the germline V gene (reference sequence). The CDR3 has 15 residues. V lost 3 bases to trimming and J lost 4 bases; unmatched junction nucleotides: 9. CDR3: CASSMGTGGPYEQYF. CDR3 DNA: TGTGCCAGTAGTATGGGGACGGGGGGACCTTACGAGCAGTACTTC.

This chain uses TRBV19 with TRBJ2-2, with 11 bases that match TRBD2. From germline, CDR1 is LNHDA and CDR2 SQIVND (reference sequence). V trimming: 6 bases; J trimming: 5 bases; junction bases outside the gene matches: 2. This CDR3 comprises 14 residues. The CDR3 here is CASSPSGRTGELFF. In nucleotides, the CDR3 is TGTGCCAGTAGCCCTAGCGGGAGGACCGGGGAGCTGTTTTTT.

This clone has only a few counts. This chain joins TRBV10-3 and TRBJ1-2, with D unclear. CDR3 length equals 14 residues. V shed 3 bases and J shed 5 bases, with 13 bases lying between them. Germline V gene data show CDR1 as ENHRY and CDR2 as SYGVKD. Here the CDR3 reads CAISDFEEVYGYTF. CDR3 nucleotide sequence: TGTGCCATCAGTGACTTTGAGGAGGTATATGGCTACACCTTC.

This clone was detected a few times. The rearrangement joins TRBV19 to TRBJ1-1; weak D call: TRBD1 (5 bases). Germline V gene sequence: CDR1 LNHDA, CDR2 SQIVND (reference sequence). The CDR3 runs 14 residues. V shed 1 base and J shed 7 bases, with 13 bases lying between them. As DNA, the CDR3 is TGTGCCAGTAGTATAGGCGCGGTGGGGGGTGAAGCTTTCTTT. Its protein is CASSIGAVGGEAFF. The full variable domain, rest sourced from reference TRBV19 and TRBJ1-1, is DGGITQSPKYLFRKEGQNVTLSCEQNLNHDAMYWYRQDPGQGLRLIYYSQIVNDFQKGDIAEGYSVSREKKESFPLTVTSAQKNPTAFYLCASSIGAVGGEAFFGQGTRLTVV.